This T cell receptor (beta chain) emerged from a study of metastatic and nonmetastatic thyroid tumors. About the study: Across blood and tumor or nodule tissue, repertoires from malignant and benign thyroid patients were compared with one another.

This clone has just a few counts. The target antigen is unknown. Study-level results: It was reportedly found that TCR beta diversity was significantly higher in malignant thyroid tumors than in benign nodules, a difference seen in both blood and tumor samples.

In the authors' workflow: Construction of a distant-metastasis classifier for papillary thyroid cancer relied on CDR3 differences across clinicopathological groups. TCRdb re-called clones via MiXCR from the PCR reads. Here the V and J calls rest on TCRdb's processing, not on the authors' analysis. The sample consists of just over 15,000 clones, about 4% of them appearing once. Germline loops: CDR1 MNHNS, CDR2 SASEGT. V was pared by 7 bases and J by 7 bases, with 12 bases of the junction left unmatched. The CDR3 is made up of 15 amino acids. Thyroid surgery took place with no prior treatment in any patient.

Sequences were obtained from tumor tissue. This sequence joins TRBV6-1 and TRBJ2-2; 7 nucleotides agree with TRBD1. The sequence came from a female donor with papillary thyroid cancer or a benign thyroid nodule (not recorded which). Some clones in this sample may be carry-over from other donors' samples. This CDR3 reads CASMVTGQKGGELFF. The DNA of the CDR3 is TGTGCCAGCATGGTGACAGGGCAAAAAGGCGGGGAGCTGTTTTTT.